The 17 T cell receptor beta chains reported below all come from one sample, sequenced in a study of CD8+CD57+ T cells in acquired aplastic anemia. TCR beta VDJ combinations and CDR3 sequences were profiled from genomic DNA. A single record per CDR3 protein comes from TCRdb applying MiXCR to the reads. The sample lists more than 150,000 distinct CDR3 sequences, 50% to 75% occurring once. The specimen was sorted CD4+, CD8+, or CD8+CD57+ T cells (not recorded which) from PBMCs. Receptors were obtained from a human donor with severe aplastic anemia or a healthy control (not recorded which).

V is TRBV10-3 and J is TRBJ1-6; D not certain. Germline values: CDR1 ENHRY, CDR2 SYGVKD. The CDR3 is 14 residues long. Trimming took off 0 bases at V and 9 bases at J, with 9 bases between the two ends. CDR3 in amino acids: CAISESFEFSPLHF. CDR3 nucleotides: TGTGCCATCAGTGAGTCTTTCGAGTTTTCACCCCTCCACTTT.

V is TRBV15 and J is TRBJ2-7; TRBD2 might be the D (6 bases). CDR1 is LNHNV, CDR2 YYDKDF, per germline (reference sequence). This CDR3 is 17 amino acids long. V was pared by 1 base and J by 5 bases, with 21 bases between. The CDR3 nucleotides are TGTGCCACCAGCAGAGCCCCAGGTCGGGGGTCAAAGCACGAGCAGTACTTC. Residues: CATSRAPGRGSKHEQYF.

V gene TRBV15 combines with J gene TRBJ2-7, with TRBD2 as a possible D gene (5 bases). V lost 6 bases and J 6 bases, leaving 15 bases between the germline ends. Germline V gene sequence: CDR1 LNHNV, CDR2 YYDKDF (reference sequence). The CDR3 has 13 residues. CDR3 amino acids: CATRSGIPGEQYF. As DNA, the CDR3 is TGTGCCACCAGATCCGGGATCCCGGGCGAGCAGTACTTC.

This clonotype was seen repeatedly, ten times or more. The chain combines TRBV6-2 or TRBV6-3 with TRBJ2-3, with 9 positions matching TRBD1. The CDR3 extends over 16 amino acids. Unmatched junction bases numbered 6, after V lost 1 base and J lost 4 bases. CDR1 and CDR2 from the germline V gene are MNHEY and SVGEGT. CDR3: CASSYWGQGTADTQYF. CDR3 DNA sequence: TGTGCCAGCAGTTACTGGGGACAGGGAACCGCAGATACGCAGTATTTT.

About this clonotype: Mismatch with germline at one junction end may stem from a read error. The chain employs TRBV19 and TRBJ2-1, with D possibly matching TRBD1 (5 bases). CDR1 and CDR2 from the germline V gene are LNHDA and SQIVND (reference sequence). This CDR3 is built from 14 residues. The CDR3 nucleotides are TGTGCCAGTAATTTTCTAGGGGCTTACAGTGAGCAGTTCTTC. Translation: CASNFLGAYSEQFF.

The chain couples TRBV20-1 to TRBJ2-1, with TRBD1 identical over 9 bases. Germline CDR1 is DFQATT and CDR2 is SNEGSKA (reference sequence). The CDR3 consists of 14 residues. With V trimmed by 3 bases and J by 8 bases, 8 bases remained unmatched. The CDR3 DNA is TGCAGTGCTAGCCTGGGACAGGGAGTCGATGAGCAGTTCTTC. Its protein is CSASLGQGVDEQFF.

The CDR3 nucleotides read TGTGCCAGCAGCCCGTTAGCGGGGGGCGTGGACGAGCAGTACTTC. It yields the protein CASSPLAGGVDEQYF. V is TRBV11-3 and J is TRBJ2-7, with 10 bases matching TRBD2. J was trimmed by 5 bases and V by 5 bases; bases with no gene match: 9. The CDR3 has 15 residues. The V gene's germline CDR1 is SGHNT and CDR2 YENEEA.

This clonotype was observed a handful of times. The chain links TRBV2 to TRBJ2-7; TRBD1 aligns across 9 bases. This CDR3 has 15 amino acids. J was trimmed by 4 bases and V by 1 base; bases with no gene match: 5. Looked up from germline, CDR1 is SNHLY and CDR2 is FYNNEI. The CDR3 here is CASSEEGTGRYEQYF. The CDR3 coding sequence is TGTGCCAGCAGTGAAGAGGGGACAGGGAGATACGAGCAGTACTTC. The full variable domain, in which reference TRBV2 and TRBJ2-7 provide the parts outside the CDR3, is EPEVTQTPSHQVTQMGQEVILRCVPISNHLYFYWYRQILGQKVEFLVSFYNNEISEKSEIFDDQFSVERPDGSNFTLKIRSTKLEDSAMYFCASSEEGTGRYEQYFGPGTRLTVT.

V and J are TRBV2 and TRBJ1-2; maybe TRBD1 (6 bases). This CDR3 has 12 residues. The ends were cut back, 6 bases at V and 5 bases at J, with 10 bases in the middle. CDR1 is SNHLY, CDR2 FYNNEI, per germline. The CDR3 loop reads CASRGQQYGYTF. Written as DNA, the CDR3 is TGTGCCAGCAGAGGACAGCAATATGGCTACACCTTC.

The sample holds a few counts of this clonotype. This sequence joins TRBV19 and TRBJ2-3; no clear D. There are 15 residues in the CDR3. Deletions cut 5 bases from V and 2 bases from J, with 14 bases between. The germline gives CDR1 LNHDA, CDR2 SQIVND (reference sequence). CDR3 in amino acids: CASSALRGTTDTQYF. The CDR3 nucleotides read TGTGCCAGTAGTGCTCTCCGCGGTACCACAGATACGCAGTATTTT.

This clonotype showed up many times. Here the CDR3 DNA reads TGTGCCAGCAGCGTGGGCGGGAGTGAGAACTATGGCTACACCTTC. Encoded protein: CASSVGGSENYGYTF. The V and J genes are TRBV9 and TRBJ1-2; the D is unclear. CDR1 and CDR2 (germline): SGDLS, YYNGEE. V was pared by 2 bases and J by 2 bases, with 13 bases between. There are 15 residues in the CDR3.

The V and J genes are TRBV10-3 and TRBJ2-1; D ambiguous. V lost 7 bases and J 7 bases, leaving 11 bases between the germline ends. The CDR3 runs to 12 residues. Germline CDR1 is ENHRY and CDR2 is SYGVKD. The CDR3 loop is CAIMEQQNEQFF. The CDR3 region has the DNA TGTGCCATCATGGAACAACAAAATGAGCAGTTCTTC.

The chain is built from TRBV5-5 and TRBJ1-6; D uncertain. Germline V gives CDR1 SGHKS, CDR2 YYEKEE (reference sequence). The CDR3 is 13 amino acids. The V and J ends lost 2 bases and 8 bases respectively, with 8 bases between them. CDR3 sequence: CASSLERDSPLHF. The CDR3 coding sequence is TGTGCCAGCAGCTTAGAGCGCGATTCACCCCTCCACTTT.

This chain uses TRBV9 with TRBJ1-6; possibly TRBD1 for D (5 bases). Germline loops: CDR1 SGDLS, CDR2 YYNGEE. The CDR3 is 15 residues long. Trimming shortened V by 0 bases and J by 10 bases, and 14 bases separated the two germline ends. This chain's CDR3 is CASSVEPPGGSPLHF. CDR3 sequence (DNA): TGTGCCAGCAGCGTAGAGCCGCCCGGGGGGTCACCCCTCCACTTT.

The rearrangement joins TRBV20-1 to TRBJ2-7, with 7 bases lining up with TRBD1. CDR3 length equals 15 residues. V lost 3 bases to trimming and J lost 2 bases; unmatched junction nucleotides: 10. Germline V gene lookup returns CDR1 DFQATT and CDR2 SNEGSKA (reference sequence). CDR3 nucleotide sequence: TGCAGTGCTAGGCCTCCGGGACAGAGGACCTACGAGCAGTACTTC. Residues: CSARPPGQRTYEQYF.

The chain employs TRBV20-1 and TRBJ2-3; 8 bases are shared with TRBD2. Germline lookup yields CDR1 DFQATT and CDR2 SNEGSKA (reference sequence). J lost 1 base, V lost 7 bases, and 7 bases had no gene match. The CDR3 runs 14 residues. As DNA, the CDR3 is TGCAGTGTTCCCGGGGGGGTGGGCACAGATACGCAGTATTTT. It is translated as CSVPGGVGTDTQYF.

This rearrangement joins TRBV7-9 to TRBJ1-6; D is unresolved. The CDR3 contains 12 residues. The germline gives CDR1 SEHNR, CDR2 FQNEAQ (reference sequence). The germline V and J ends were trimmed by 4 bases and 9 bases, with 7 bases remaining between them. The DNA of the CDR3 is TGTGCCAGCAGCTCCTGGACTTCACCCCTCCACTTT. Protein: CASSSWTSPLHF.